The 23 T cell receptor beta chains listed next were all sequenced from one sample in a study of cytomegalovirus exposure and HLA in healthy donors. Primers for the PCR totalled 60 Vbeta and 13 Jbeta. TCRdb keeps only in-frame clones here, not all; method: immunoSEQ multiplex PCR. The sample carries 150,000 or so clones, 73% recorded once. The sequenced material came from PBMCs. These TCRs come from a woman aged 18-29 years in good health and CMV-seronegative.

This clone was recorded once. The V gene is TRBV11-2, the J gene TRBJ2-4; TRBD2 is a possible D gene (5 bases). V lost 1 base, J lost 13 bases, and 17 bases lay in between. The germline gives CDR1 SGHAT, CDR2 FQNNGV. This CDR3 has 14 residues. CDR3 protein: CASSLGGRGARQYF. The CDR3 nucleotides read TGTGCCAGCAGCTTAGGGGGTCGGGGTGCCAGACAGTACTTC. Using reference TRBV11-2 and TRBJ2-4 for the parts outside the CDR3, the full variable domain is EAGVAQSPRYKIIEKRQSVAFWCNPISGHATLYWYQQILGQGPKLLIQFQNNGVVDDSQLPKDRFSAERLKGVDSTLKIQPAKLEDSAVYLCASSLGGRGARQYFGAGTRLSVL.

This chain connects TRBV28 to TRBJ1-1; possibly TRBD1 for D (5 bases). The CDR3 loop spans 16 amino acids. Trimming stripped 5 bases from V and 7 bases from J, with 23 bases between. Germline values: CDR1 MDHEN, CDR2 SYDVKM. CDR3 coding DNA: TGTGCCAGCAGTACGCGGATCGGAGCCACCGGGGGTGAAGCTTTCTTT. It translates to CASSTRIGATGGEAFF.

Notes on this clone: Compared with germline, one end of the junction differs, possibly owing to a read error. The gene calls are TRBV7-9 and TRBJ1-2; no clear D. Germline lookup yields CDR1 SEHNR and CDR2 FQNEAQ (reference sequence). The CDR3 sequence is 14 residues long. The CDR3 spells CSSSLRAANYGYTF. The CDR3, as DNA: TGTTCCAGCAGCTTACGTGCAGCGAACTATGGCTACACCTTC.

The chain recombines TRBV20-1 with TRBJ1-1, with 9 nucleotides matching TRBD1. The CDR3 contains 11 residues. Germline V gene sequence: CDR1 DFQATT, CDR2 SNEGSKA (reference sequence). The CDR3 sequence is CSETGGNEAFF. CDR3 in DNA: TGCAGCGAGACAGGGGGTAATGAAGCTTTCTTT.

This sequence joins TRBV7-7 and TRBJ2-7, with D tentatively TRBD2 (5 bases). CDR3 length: 16 residues. V was clipped by 7 bases and J by 7 bases, with 26 bases between them. CDR1 is SSHAT and CDR2 is FNYEAQ in the germline V gene (reference sequence). The CDR3 sequence is CASTRPGTSPTGEQYV. As DNA, the CDR3 is TGTGCCAGCACTCGCCCTGGAACTAGTCCCACGGGGGAGCAGTACGTC.

CDR3: CASSPDGGGEVHEQYF. CDR3 sequence (DNA): TGTGCCAGTAGCCCCGATGGGGGGGGCGAGGTCCACGAGCAGTACTTC. V gene TRBV19 combines with J gene TRBJ2-7; possible D gene TRBD2, 7 bases. With 6 bases removed from V and 5 bases from J, the gap between germline ends came to 23 bases. Germline V CDR1 and CDR2: LNHDA, SQIVND (reference sequence). The CDR3 is made up of 16 amino acids.

This clone appeared a few times. The rearrangement links TRBV6-5 to TRBJ1-5, with D possibly TRBD1 on 6 matching bases. Germline V CDR1 and CDR2: MNHEY, SVGAGI. V was pared by 2 bases and J by 6 bases, with 11 bases between. The CDR3 sequence is 14 residues long. The CDR3 nucleotides read TGTGCCAGCAGTTACGGACAGTGGGTTCAGCCCCAGCATTTT. Translating it yields CASSYGQWVQPQHF.

The rearrangement links TRBV10-3 to TRBJ1-1; no clear D gene. Germline CDR1 and CDR2: ENHRY and SYGVKD. The CDR3 runs 14 residues. Trimming pared 3 bases from V and 0 bases from J, leaving 8 bases between. The CDR3 DNA reads as TGTGCCATCAGTGACAAGAGCATGAACACTGAAGCTTTCTTT. The encoded protein is CAISDKSMNTEAFF.

The chain employs TRBV7-2 and TRBJ1-5, with 7 bases that match TRBD1. The V and J ends lost 4 bases and 2 bases, in that order; junction bases with no gene match: 8. Germline V gives CDR1 SGHTA, CDR2 FQGNSA. The CDR3 loop spans 16 amino acids. CDR3 loop: CASSYRQGRGNQPQHF. For the CDR3, the DNA is TGTGCCAGCAGCTACAGACAGGGTAGGGGCAATCAGCCCCAGCATTTT.

This chain uses TRBV7-9 with TRBJ2-1; 9 bases align to TRBD1. Germline V gene sequence: CDR1 SEHNR, CDR2 FQNEAQ (reference sequence). With V trimmed by 6 bases and J by 7 bases, 10 bases remained unmatched. The CDR3 sequence is 15 residues long. Here the CDR3 DNA reads TGTGCCAGCAGTTTACTCCCGGGACAGGGAAATGAGCAGTTCTTC. Residues: CASSLLPGQGNEQFF.

This rearrangement joins TRBV28 to TRBJ1-2, with a weak D call TRBD1 (5 bases). Trimming removed 7 bases at V and 8 bases at J, with 20 bases between. Germline CDR1 and CDR2: MDHEN and SYDVKM. The CDR3 sequence is 14 residues long. CDR3 DNA sequence: TGTGCCAGCAAAGTTAGGGGAGGTTGGCTGGGCTACACCTTC. Its protein product is CASKVRGGWLGYTF.

Only a few counts were recorded for this clone. The rearrangement joins TRBV5-1 to TRBJ1-4, with 10 positions matching TRBD1. Germline V gene lookup returns CDR1 SGHRS and CDR2 YFSETQ. This CDR3 comprises 15 residues. Trimming removed 4 bases from V and 8 bases from J; junction bases left unmatched: 8. The CDR3 loop reads CASSVGGTGVEKLFF. In nucleotides, the CDR3 is TGCGCCAGCAGCGTGGGAGGGACAGGGGTCGAAAAACTGTTTTTT.

The chain joins TRBV5-6 to TRBJ1-6; possibly TRBD1 for D (5 bases). CDR3 size: 16 residues. CDR1 and CDR2 from the germline V gene are SGHDT and YYEEEE. V was cut by 7 bases and J by 6 bases, with 20 bases left in between. The CDR3 DNA sequence: TGTGCCAGCGCCCGCGGCGGGGGAAGTCGTAATTCACCCCTCCACTTT. Encoded protein: CASARGGGSRNSPLHF. Using reference TRBV5-6 and TRBJ1-6 for the parts outside the CDR3, the full variable domain is DAGVTQSPTHLIKTRGQQVTLRCSPKSGHDTVSWYQQALGQGPQFIFQYYEEEERQRGNFPDRFSGHQFPNYSSELNVNALLLGDSALYLCASARGGGSRNSPLHFGNGTRLTVT.

V usage is TRBV13 and J usage is TRBJ1-1; perhaps TRBD1 as D (5 bases). CDR1 is PRHDT and CDR2 is FYEKMQ in the germline V gene (reference sequence). CDR3 length: 14 amino acids. Deletions cut 1 base from V and 1 base from J, with 7 bases between. Here the CDR3 reads CASSLEQANTEAFF. The CDR3 nucleotides read TGTGCCAGCAGCTTAGAACAGGCGAACACTGAAGCTTTCTTT.

The chain employs TRBV11-3 and TRBJ2-3; 9 nucleotides align to TRBD2. The length of the CDR3 is 17 residues. The germline V gene encodes CDR1 SGHNT and CDR2 YENEEA. With 1 base clipped from V and 4 bases from J, the junction kept 9 bases outside the gene matches. The CDR3 region has the DNA TGTGCCAGCAGCTTAGCAAGCGGTAGCGGGAGCGCAGATACGCAGTATTTT. Translating it yields CASSLASGSGSADTQYF.

This clone turned up a few times. J is TRBJ2-7 and V is TRBV5-8; D ambiguous. The V end was cut by 0 bases, the J end by 4 bases, with 8 bases between. The CDR3 runs to 13 residues. Germline loops: CDR1 SGHTS, CDR2 YDEGEE. As DNA, the CDR3 is TGTGCCAGCAGCTTGGGGCAGAATTACGAGCAGTACTTC. Residues: CASSLGQNYEQYF.

This chain uses TRBV6-5 with TRBJ2-1, with D maybe TRBD2 (6 bases). Trimming stripped 5 bases from V and 0 bases from J, with 8 bases between. CDR1 is MNHEY, CDR2 SVGAGI, per germline. The CDR3 is 14 amino acids. As DNA, the CDR3 is TGTGCCAGCAGTCGGGGGAGCTCCTACAATGAGCAGTTCTTC. Protein product: CASSRGSSYNEQFF.

This rearrangement joins TRBV6-4 to TRBJ1-2, with 9 bases aligning to TRBD1. J gave up 0 bases and V 7 bases, and 6 bases lay outside the gene matches. The CDR3 is 15 residues long. Germline CDR1 reads MRHNA; CDR2 reads SNTAGT. DNA of the CDR3: TGTGCCAGCACCCTTGGGACAGGGCCTAACTATGGCTACACCTTC. It yields the protein CASTLGTGPNYGYTF.

The chain recombines TRBV10-3 with TRBJ2-3; D is undetermined. Germline CDR1 is ENHRY and CDR2 is SYGVKD. Trimming removed 10 bases from V and 5 bases from J, with 13 bases in between. The CDR3 has 12 amino acids. CDR3 in DNA: TGTGCCACCCGTCCAGTTGGAGATACGCAGTATTTT. It is translated as CATRPVGDTQYF.

The chain combines TRBV6-1 with TRBJ1-3; 8 bases align to TRBD1. Trimming cost V 4 bases and J 1 base; bases outside gene matches: 12. The CDR3 totals 18 residues. Germline lookup yields CDR1 MNHNS and CDR2 SASEGT. The CDR3 sequence is CASSGGSRDRLSGNTIYF. Written as DNA, the CDR3 is TGTGCCAGCAGTGGGGGTTCCCGGGACAGGCTTTCTGGAAACACCATATATTTT.

As DNA, the CDR3 is TGTGCCAGCAGCTTAGAGGGAGGGACTAACACTGAAGCTTTCTTT. Translation gives CASSLEGGTNTEAFF. This chain joins TRBV11-2 and TRBJ1-1, with D possibly TRBD1 on 5 matching bases. CDR1 and CDR2 (germline): SGHAT, FQNNGV. Trimming left V 0 bases short and J 2 bases short, with 10 bases between. The CDR3 loop spans 15 amino acids. Supplemented by reference TRBV11-2 and TRBJ1-1, the full variable domain reads EAGVAQSPRYKIIEKRQSVAFWCNPISGHATLYWYQQILGQGPKLLIQFQNNGVVDDSQLPKDRFSAERLKGVDSTLKIQPAKLEDSAVYLCASSLEGGTNTEAFFGQGTRLTVV.

The chain employs TRBV19 and TRBJ2-1, with D perhaps matching TRBD1 (5 bases). From germline, CDR1 is LNHDA and CDR2 SQIVND (reference sequence). The CDR3 is 12 residues long. The ends were cut back, 8 bases at V and 6 bases at J, with 11 bases in the middle. CDR3 DNA: TGTGCCAGTCAAAGGGGTAGCAATGAGCAGTTCTTC. It encodes CASQRGSNEQFF.

This clone was seen once. The chain links TRBV7-2 to TRBJ2-2, with 10 bases lining up with TRBD2. Germline loops: CDR1 SGHTA, CDR2 FQGNSA. The CDR3 loop spans 19 amino acids. The J segment lost 7 bases and the V segment lost 3 bases, leaving 17 bases of the junction unmatched. CDR3 sequence: CASSFLRIAGGGFGGELFF. CDR3 DNA sequence: TGTGCCAGCAGCTTCCTCAGGATAGCGGGAGGCGGCTTTGGCGGGGAGCTGTTTTTT.